Described below is a single T cell receptor (beta chain) sequence and its context. Germline V gene data show CDR1 as SEHNR and CDR2 as FQNEAQ (reference sequence). Trimming removed 4 bases at V and 1 base at J, with 9 bases between. The CDR3 sequence is 14 residues long. This specimen comes from a study of identical twins. One entry per CDR3 protein, called by TCRdb with MiXCR from the 5' RACE reads. The sample consists of about 240,000 distinct CDR3 sequences, more than 9% of them appearing once. This TCR was recovered from a man aged 45-65 years in good health. Sequenced sample: memory T cells sorted from blood. The chain is built from TRBV7-9 and TRBJ2-3, with no clear D. CDR3 sequence: CASSSFFGTDTQYF. CDR3 nucleotides: TGTGCCAGCAGCTCGTTTTTCGGCACAGATACGCAGTATTTT.